The clone carrying this T cell receptor (beta chain) was picked up one time. These data originate in a study of shared clonotypes between healthy human individuals. Profiled with immunoSEQ multiplex PCR; TCRdb holds only in-frame clones, not every one. The sample holds about 800,000 clones; 90% to 97% are singletons and the top ten take about 0.21%. V was clipped by 5 bases and J by 5 bases; unmatched bases: 11. Per the germline V gene, CDR1 is LNHNV and CDR2 is YYDKDF (reference sequence). This CDR3 contains 16 residues. Naive CD8 cells lacked CD45RO and underwent positive selection for CCR7, leaving out terminally differentiated effector memory CD45RA+ cells.

This rearrangement joins TRBV15 to TRBJ2-2, with TRBD2 matching over 7 bases. This TCR was recovered from a man aged 25-40 years in good health. The material sequenced was naive CD8+ T cells sorted from blood. CDR3 protein: CATSSTEREDTGELFF. Written as DNA, the CDR3 is TGTGCCACCAGCTCGACCGAGCGGGAAGATACCGGGGAGCTGTTTTTT.